This TCR beta chain was sequenced during a study of post-analysis software for immune sequencing data. Regarding the study as a whole: Four or five TRBV segments were more frequent in patients than controls; TRBV5-6, TRBV5-1 and TRBV20-1 belonged to this group.

Each TCR beta cDNA library carried unique molecular identifiers. In TCRdb, the PCR reads were re-called with MiXCR into one record per CDR3 protein. The sample gives hundreds of thousands of distinct CDR3 sequences, 55% to 60% of which show up once; around 10% is in the top ten. The CDR3 has 17 amino acids. Germline CDR1 is LGHNA and CDR2 is YNFKEQ. V lost 4 bases and J lost 0; bases outside the gene matches: 6. On this clonotype itself: The antigen remains unidentified.

The TCR originated in a girl between 2 and 10 years old with multiple sclerosis. V gene TRBV4-2 combines with J gene TRBJ2-7; TRBD2 agrees at 13 bases. The sample comprised blood. Written as DNA, the CDR3 is TGTGCCAGCAGCCGCCGGGGACTAGCGGGGTACTCCTACGAGCAGTACTTC. It specifies CASSRRGLAGYSYEQYF.